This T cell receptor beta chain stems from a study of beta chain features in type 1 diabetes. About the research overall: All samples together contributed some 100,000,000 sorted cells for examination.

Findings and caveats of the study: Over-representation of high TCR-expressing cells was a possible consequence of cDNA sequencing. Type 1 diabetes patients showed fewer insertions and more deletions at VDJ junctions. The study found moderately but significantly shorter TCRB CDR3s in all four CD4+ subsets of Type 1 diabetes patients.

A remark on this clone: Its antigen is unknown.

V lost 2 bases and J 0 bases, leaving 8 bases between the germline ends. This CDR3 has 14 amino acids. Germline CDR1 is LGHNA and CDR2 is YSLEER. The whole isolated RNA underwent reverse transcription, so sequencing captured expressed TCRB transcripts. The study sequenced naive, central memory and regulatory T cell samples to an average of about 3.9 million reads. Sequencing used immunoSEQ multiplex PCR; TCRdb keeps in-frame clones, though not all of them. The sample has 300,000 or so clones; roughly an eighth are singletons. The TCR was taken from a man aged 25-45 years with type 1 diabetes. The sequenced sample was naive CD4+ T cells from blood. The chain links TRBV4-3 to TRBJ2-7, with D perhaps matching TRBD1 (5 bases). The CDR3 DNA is TGCGCCAGCAGCCAATTGGACATCTCCTACGAGCAGTACTTC. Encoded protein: CASSQLDISYEQYF.